This TCR beta chain was documented in a study of shared clonotypes between healthy human individuals. Overall study context: Donors were a couple of women and a few men aged 18 to 49. Whole-study results and caveats: Unshared clonotypes carried lower generation probabilities than those common to all four donors.

Germline CDR1 MDHEN, CDR2 SYDVKM. This CDR3 region has 14 residues. The J segment lost 6 bases and the V segment lost 5 bases, leaving 7 bases of the junction unmatched. Profiled with immunoSEQ multiplex PCR; TCRdb holds only in-frame clones, not every one. The sample includes approximately 500,000 clones, about 95% of them seen just once. Remarks on this clone: The antigen remains unidentified.

The gene calls are TRBV28 and TRBJ2-1; 7 bases align to TRBD1. Sample: naive CD4+ T cells sorted from blood. Subset denoted: CD45RA+ positively selected. This clonotype originated in a young woman in good health. The CDR3 nucleotides are TGTGCCAGCAGTCCCCCTGACAGGGTCAATGAGCAGTTCTTC. Residues: CASSPPDRVNEQFF.